This T cell receptor (beta chain) was observed in a study of control samples from healthy donors and cancer patients. TCRdb keeps only in-frame clones here, not all; method: immunoSEQ multiplex PCR. The table has roughly 70,000 clones, 75% to 90% seen once. The CDR3 contains 14 residues. Trimming removed 5 bases from V and 9 bases from J; junction bases left unmatched: 10. In germline, CDR1 is LNHDA, CDR2 SQIVND (reference sequence). The V and J genes are TRBV19 and TRBJ2-1, with 7 bases matching TRBD1. Sample: blood. This receptor was obtained from a man aged 45-60 years in good health. CDR3 sequence reads: CASSRPGQSLEQFF. The CDR3 region has the DNA TGTGCCAGTAGTCGTCCGGGACAGTCGCTTGAGCAGTTCTTC.